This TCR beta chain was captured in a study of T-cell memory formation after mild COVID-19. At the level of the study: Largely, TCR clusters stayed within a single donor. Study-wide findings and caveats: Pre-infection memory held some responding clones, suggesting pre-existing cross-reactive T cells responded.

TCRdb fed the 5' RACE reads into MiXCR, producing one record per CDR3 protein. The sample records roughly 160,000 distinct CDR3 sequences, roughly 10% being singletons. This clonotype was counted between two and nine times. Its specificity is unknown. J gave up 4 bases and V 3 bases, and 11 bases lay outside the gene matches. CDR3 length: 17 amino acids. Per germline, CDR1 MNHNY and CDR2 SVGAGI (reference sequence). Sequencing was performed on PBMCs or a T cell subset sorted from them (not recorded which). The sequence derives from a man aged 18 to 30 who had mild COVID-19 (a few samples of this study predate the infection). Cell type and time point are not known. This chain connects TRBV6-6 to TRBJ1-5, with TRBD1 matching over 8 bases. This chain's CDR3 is CASSYIASGGANQPQHF. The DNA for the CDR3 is TGTGCCAGCAGTTATATCGCGTCAGGGGGCGCGAATCAGCCCCAGCATTTT.